This is a list of T cell receptor beta chains from one sample in a study of memory CD4+ T cells and cytomegalovirus serostatus. Profiling relied on immunoSEQ multiplex PCR, and the TCRdb table lists in-frame clones only, not all of them. The sample lists approximately 45,000 clones; around three quarters were seen once. What was sequenced was memory CD4+ T cells from blood. The receptors come from an adult in good health and CMV-seronegative. Both conserved end residues are part of each CDR3. Fields, in order: D gene, V gene, clone size, J gene, CDR3 protein, CDR3 DNA. D genes are given only for firm matches. Clone size appears in some rows only: once, few, many, or a class for an expanded clone.

-	TRBV9	-	TRBJ1-5	CASNQENQPQHF	TGTGCCAGCAACCAAGAAAATCAGCCCCAGCATTTT
TRBD2	TRBV10-3	-	TRBJ2-1	CAIVAGGSYNEQFF	TGTGCCATTGTAGCGGGAGGGTCCTACAATGAGCAGTTCTTC
TRBD1	TRBV19	-	TRBJ1-1	CASSNRQGKVLNTEAFF	TGTGCCAGTAGTAACCGACAGGGTAAGGTATTGAACACTGAAGCTTTCTTT
-	TRBV7-9	-	TRBJ2-4	CASGPQASALPNIQYF	TGTGCCAGCGGGCCACAGGCTAGCGCATTACCAAACATTCAGTACTTC
-	TRBV5-1	-	TRBJ2-7	CASSLSGGQGGEQYF	TGCGCCAGCAGCTTGTCCGGGGGGCAGGGGGGCGAGCAGTACTTC
TRBD1	TRBV18	-	TRBJ1-1	CASSPRQGEVGTEAFF	TGTGCCAGCTCACCCCGACAGGGGGAAGTAGGTACTGAAGCTTTCTTT
-	TRBV6-6	-	TRBJ2-6	CASSYGEAGANVLTF	TGTGCCAGCAGTTACGGGGAAGCCGGGGCCAACGTCCTGACTTTC
-	TRBV11-2	-	TRBJ2-5	CASSSGVSSGLFGETQYF	TGTGCCAGCAGCTCAGGGGTCTCTAGCGGCCTTTTCGGAGAGACCCAGTACTTC
TRBD2	TRBV13	-	TRBJ2-5	CASSPTGAGGETQYF	TGTGCCAGCAGCCCGACGGGGGCGGGAGGAGAGACCCAGTACTTC
TRBD1	TRBV25-1	-	TRBJ2-7	CASSPQGAETYEQYF	TGTGCCAGCAGTCCACAGGGGGCGGAAACCTACGAGCAGTACTTC
TRBD2	TRBV7-3	-	TRBJ2-3	CASSLAGVSDTQYF	TGTGCCAGCAGCTTAGCGGGAGTTTCAGATACGCAGTATTTT
-	TRBV29-1	-	TRBJ1-2	CSVERGAGGYTF	TGCAGCGTTGAGCGGGGGGCGGGTGGCTACACCTTC
TRBD1	TRBV6-1	-	TRBJ1-1	CASSVTTGLNTEAFF	TGTGCCAGCAGTGTGACGACAGGGTTGAACACTGAAGCTTTCTTT
-	TRBV19	few	TRBJ1-3	CASSMSAGNTIYF	TGTGCCAGTAGTATGTCAGCTGGAAACACCATATATTTT
TRBD1	TRBV6-1	-	TRBJ2-7	CASRDRDRDSSEQYF	TGTGCCAGCAGAGACCGGGACAGGGACTCTAGCGAGCAGTACTTC
TRBD1	TRBV19	-	TRBJ1-1	CASSRRTGANTEAFF	TGTGCCAGTAGCCGGAGGACAGGGGCGAACACTGAAGCTTTCTTT
-	TRBV7-2	-	TRBJ1-3	CASSLRGLSGNTIYF	TGTGCCAGCAGCTTAAGGGGACTCTCTGGAAACACCATATATTTT
TRBD2	TRBV11-3	-	TRBJ2-2	CASSPSGSNTGELFF	TGTGCCAGCAGCCCTAGCGGCTCTAACACCGGGGAGCTGTTTTTT
-	TRBV5-1	-	TRBJ1-3	CASSLVPGLGNTIYF	TGCGCCAGCAGCTTGGTTCCGGGACTGGGAAACACCATATATTTT
TRBD2	TRBV7-9	-	TRBJ2-1	CASSPRLAGATSSYNEQFF	TGTGCCAGCAGCCCGAGACTAGCGGGAGCAACGAGCTCCTACAATGAGCAGTTCTTC
TRBD1	TRBV7-8	-	TRBJ1-1	CASSSEQGAGTEAFF	TGTGCCAGCAGCTCAGAACAGGGGGCCGGCACTGAAGCTTTCTTT
-	TRBV5-1	-	TRBJ1-5	CASSPDGQVNQPQHF	TGCGCCAGCAGCCCGGATGGACAAGTTAATCAGCCCCAGCATTTT
TRBD2	TRBV7-8	medium-sized	TRBJ2-7	CASSLERSLAGGSYEQYF	TGTGCCAGCAGCCTAGAACGGTCGCTAGCGGGAGGGAGCTACGAGCAGTACTTC
-	TRBV19	-	TRBJ1-2	CASSIDLGTGSSNYGYTF	TGTGCCAGTAGTATAGACCTCGGGACCGGATCATCTAACTATGGCTACACCTTC
TRBD1	TRBV6-1	few	TRBJ1-1	CATGQGVLREAFF	TGTGCCACCGGACAGGGGGTCCTCCGCGAAGCTTTCTTT
-	TRBV7-2	-	TRBJ2-1	CASSPRGLTYNEQFF	TGTGCCAGCAGCCCTAGAGGACTTACCTACAATGAGCAGTTCTTC
-	TRBV18	-	TRBJ1-5	CASSPQKGFGNQPQHF	TGTGCCAGCTCACCACAAAAAGGTTTTGGCAATCAGCCCCAGCATTTT
-	TRBV15	-	TRBJ2-3	CATSSRGGRGTDTQYF	TGTGCCACCAGCTCACGAGGGGGGAGGGGCACAGATACGCAGTATTTT
-	TRBV6-1	-	TRBJ1-5	CASSERVRQPQHF	TGTGCCAGCAGTGAAAGGGTAAGGCAGCCCCAGCATTTT
-	TRBV6-5	-	TRBJ1-2	CASSRPLGQGYTF	TGTGCCAGCAGCCGGCCTCTTGGACAGGGCTACACCTTC
-	TRBV5-4	-	TRBJ1-3	CASSLAQAGSGNTIYF	TGTGCCAGCAGCTTGGCCCAGGCCGGATCTGGAAACACCATATATTTT
-	TRBV10-2	few	TRBJ2-2	CASSESGPTNTGELFF	TGCGCCAGCAGTGAGTCCGGACCTACGAACACCGGGGAGCTGTTTTTT
TRBD1	TRBV11-3	-	TRBJ2-7	CASRIQDRGYEQYF	TGTGCCAGCAGGATACAAGACAGGGGATACGAGCAGTACTTC
TRBD1	TRBV10-3	few	TRBJ1-1	CAISTGEASEAFF	TGTGCCATCAGTACAGGGGAGGCAAGTGAAGCTTTCTTT
-	TRBV28	-	TRBJ1-1	CASSTRGTEAFF	TGTGCCAGCAGCACCCGTGGGACAGAAGCTTTCTTT
-	TRBV5-4	once	TRBJ1-2	CASSPETDNGYTF	TGTGCCAGCAGCCCCGAAACGGACAATGGCTACACCTTC
-	TRBV5-1	-	TRBJ2-3	CASGPTGGTDTQYF	TGCGCCAGCGGTCCTACCGGGGGCACAGATACGCAGTATTTT
TRBD2	TRBV28	-	TRBJ2-7	CATGPSGNLRGEQYF	TGTGCCACCGGACCTAGCGGGAACCTTCGGGGCGAGCAGTACTTC
TRBD1	TRBV2	-	TRBJ2-7	CASMTGVTYEQYF	TGTGCCAGCATGACAGGGGTAACCTACGAGCAGTACTTC
-	TRBV7-2	-	TRBJ2-5	CASSLSSRRGETQYF	TGTGCCAGCAGCTTAAGTTCAAGGCGAGGAGAGACCCAGTACTTC
TRBD1	TRBV30	once	TRBJ1-1	CAWGQGGNTEAFF	TGTGCCTGGGGACAGGGAGGGAACACTGAAGCTTTCTTT
-	TRBV11-3	-	TRBJ2-7	CASSGRFYEQYF	TGTGCCAGCTCGGGACGGTTCTACGAGCAGTACTTC
-	TRBV5-6	-	TRBJ1-2	CASSPASYGYTF	TGTGCCAGCAGCCCGGCCAGCTATGGCTACACCTTC
-	TRBV11-2	-	TRBJ2-1	CASSFSATLVYNEQFF	TGTGCCAGCAGCTTTAGTGCTACCTTGGTCTACAATGAGCAGTTCTTC
TRBD2	TRBV15	-	TRBJ2-2	CATSSQRESSGELFF	TGTGCCACCAGCTCCCAGCGGGAGTCCTCCGGGGAGCTGTTTTTT
TRBD2	TRBV2	-	TRBJ2-6	CASSRGGSGANVLTF	TGTGCCAGCAGTAGGGGAGGGTCTGGGGCCAACGTCCTGACTTTC
-	TRBV18	-	TRBJ1-1	CASSPPTRGSHTEAFF	TGTGCCAGCTCACCCCCCACCAGAGGGTCTCACACTGAAGCTTTCTTT
-	TRBV11-3	-	TRBJ1-1	CASSLAQGTEAFF	TGTGCCAGCAGCTTAGCTCAGGGGACTGAAGCTTTCTTT
-	TRBV2	few	TRBJ1-1	CASKRRQNTEAFF	TGTGCCAGCAAAAGGAGGCAGAACACTGAAGCTTTCTTT
-	TRBV19	-	TRBJ1-4	CASSIGDILVSNEKLFF	TGTGCCAGTAGTATAGGGGACATTTTAGTATCTAATGAAAAACTGTTTTTT
-	TRBV7-2	-	TRBJ2-5	CASSSVGETQYF	TGTGCCAGCAGCTCGGTGGGGGAGACCCAGTACTTC
-	TRBV7-3	-	TRBJ1-1	CASSRGSSTEAFF	TGTGCCAGCAGCAGGGGATCGAGCACTGAAGCTTTCTTT
-	TRBV5-8	-	TRBJ1-2	CASRRPTTYGYTF	TGTGCCAGCAGACGACCAACCACCTATGGCTACACCTTC